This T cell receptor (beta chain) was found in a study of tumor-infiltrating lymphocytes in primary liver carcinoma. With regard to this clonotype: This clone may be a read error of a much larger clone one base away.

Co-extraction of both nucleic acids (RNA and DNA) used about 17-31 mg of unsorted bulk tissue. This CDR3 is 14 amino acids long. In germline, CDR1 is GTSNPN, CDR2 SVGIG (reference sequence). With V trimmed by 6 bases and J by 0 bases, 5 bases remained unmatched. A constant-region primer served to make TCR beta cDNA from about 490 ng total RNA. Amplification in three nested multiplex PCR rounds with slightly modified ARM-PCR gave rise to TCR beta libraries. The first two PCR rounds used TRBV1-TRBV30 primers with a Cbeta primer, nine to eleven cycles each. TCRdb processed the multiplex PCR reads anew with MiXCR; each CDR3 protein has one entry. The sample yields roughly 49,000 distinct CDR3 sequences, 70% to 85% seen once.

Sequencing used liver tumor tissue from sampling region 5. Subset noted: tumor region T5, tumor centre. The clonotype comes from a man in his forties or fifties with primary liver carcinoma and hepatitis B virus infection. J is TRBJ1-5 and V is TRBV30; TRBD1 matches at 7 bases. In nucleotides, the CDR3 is TGTGCCTGTGGGCAGGGGGATAGCAATCAGCCCCAGCATTTT. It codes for CACGQGDSNQPQHF.